The T cell receptor (beta chain) described here comes from a study of T cell changes during pregnancy in multiple sclerosis. The table came from immunoSEQ multiplex PCR; TCRdb's copy has only in-frame clones and leaves some out. The sample carries about 44,000 clones, over 85% recorded once. CDR3 length: 14 amino acids. CDR1 is MDHEN and CDR2 is SYDVKM in the germline V gene. V lost 2 bases, J lost 3 bases, and 2 bases stayed unmatched. This rearrangement joins TRBV28 to TRBJ2-7; 9 positions match TRBD1. The sequence derives from a female donor with multiple sclerosis, enrolled in a pregnancy study. Sequencing was performed on CD4+ T cells from peripheral blood mononuclear cells, taken in the first trimester of pregnancy. CDR3 nucleotides: TGTGCCAGCAGTTTAACAGGGGGCGTCTACGAGCAGTACTTC. It is translated as CASSLTGGVYEQYF.